What follows is one T cell receptor (beta chain) and its context. Per the study methods: Amplification of reference gene primers was used by the study to estimate nucleated cell counts. Sequencing used immunoSEQ multiplex PCR; TCRdb keeps in-frame clones, though not all of them. From that table come the V and J calls and clone size; the DNA was used to work out D and trimming. In the table there are 100,000 to 150,000 clones, 80% to 90% of which are singletons. The sample is drawn from a study of blood T cell repertoires in COVID-19. The overall study: The study drew acute and convalescent COVID-19 samples from the United States, Italy and Spain. T cells, B-cell-depleted T cells, or PBMCs supplied cDNA or gDNA.

Germline loops: CDR1 MNHEY, CDR2 SVGAGI. Trimming cost V 0 bases and J 8 bases, with 7 bases left between them. This CDR3 is 12 amino acids long. The sample was peripheral blood. The chain is built from TRBV6-5 and TRBJ1-2, with a weak D call TRBD1 (5 bases). This TCR came from a man older than 75 with active or convalescent COVID-19. The DNA of the CDR3 is TGTGCCAGCAGTTACTCAGCAGGGGGCTACACCTTC. Amino acids: CASSYSAGGYTF.